The 22 T cell receptor beta chains below come from one sample, sequenced in a study of memory CD4+ T cells and cytomegalovirus serostatus. The method was immunoSEQ multiplex PCR; TCRdb's version includes in-frame clones alone and lacks a portion of them. The data show around 60,000 clones, approximately 78% seen once. Single viable CD3+CD4+CD8-CD45RO+ cells were sorted as the memory CD4+ T cells. Sample: memory CD4+ T cells from blood. These receptors all come from an adult in good health and CMV-seronegative.

This clone has only one observation. J is TRBJ1-2 and V is TRBV7-9; no firm D call. The CDR3 spans 14 residues. CDR1 and CDR2 (germline): SEHNR, FQNEAQ (reference sequence). V lost 5 bases to trimming and J lost 3 bases, with 13 bases between them. CDR3: CASSRSVGDYGYTF. The CDR3 DNA sequence: TGTGCCAGCAGCCGGAGCGTTGGGGACTATGGCTACACCTTC.

The rearrangement joins TRBV5-6 to TRBJ1-4; possible D gene TRBD1, 5 bases. Per the germline V gene, CDR1 is SGHDT and CDR2 is YYEEEE. There are 15 residues in the CDR3. V was clipped by 4 bases and J by 8 bases, with 18 bases between them. The CDR3 reads CASSHYRHEREKLFF. As DNA, the CDR3 is TGTGCCAGCAGCCACTACAGGCACGAGAGGGAAAAACTGTTTTTT.

The rearrangement links TRBV7-9 to TRBJ2-7; D is tentatively TRBD1 or TRBD2 (5 bases each). V was pared by 2 bases and J by 2 bases, with 16 bases between. Germline V gives CDR1 SEHNR, CDR2 FQNEAQ (reference sequence). The CDR3 has 16 residues. CDR3 loop: CASSLTTGRGTYEQYF. CDR3 nucleotide sequence: TGTGCCAGCAGCTTAACTACGGGACGGGGCACCTACGAGCAGTACTTC.

CDR3 sequence reads: CASSPPGLAGRLTEQFF. Here the CDR3 DNA reads TGCGCCAGCAGCCCACCAGGACTAGCGGGGAGACTCACGGAGCAGTTCTTC. The chain couples TRBV5-1 to TRBJ2-1; 12 positions match TRBD2. The V segment lost 4 bases and the J segment 10 bases; nucleotides outside the gene matches: 15. CDR1 and CDR2 (germline): SGHRS, YFSETQ. The CDR3 contains 17 residues.

The J gene is TRBJ1-2, the V gene TRBV2; the D is unclear. This CDR3 is built from 15 residues. The germline V and J ends were trimmed by 3 bases and 3 bases, with 14 bases remaining between them. Germline loops: CDR1 SNHLY, CDR2 FYNNEI. CDR3 residues: CASSDSTSIYYGYTF. The CDR3 DNA reads TGTGCCAGCAGTGACAGCACCTCGATTTACTATGGCTACACCTTC. Full variable domain (missing parts from reference TRBV2 and TRBJ1-2): EPEVTQTPSHQVTQMGQEVILRCVPISNHLYFYWYRQILGQKVEFLVSFYNNEISEKSEIFDDQFSVERPDGSNFTLKIRSTKLEDSAMYFCASSDSTSIYYGYTFGSGTRLTVV.

The genes are TRBV7-9 and TRBJ1-3, with D possibly TRBD1 on 5 matching bases. This CDR3 is built from 13 residues. The germline gives CDR1 SEHNR, CDR2 FQNEAQ (reference sequence). V was shortened by 1 base and J by 8 bases, with 9 bases between the two germline ends. The CDR3 sequence is CASSLEWGHTIYF. The CDR3 region has the DNA TGTGCCAGCAGCTTAGAATGGGGACACACCATATATTTT.

V gene TRBV29-1 combines with J gene TRBJ2-1; perhaps TRBD2 as D (6 bases). The V gene lost 6 bases and the J gene lost 8 bases, with 20 bases spanning the gap. Germline-derived CDR1 and CDR2 are SQVTM and ANQGSEA. The CDR3 has 14 amino acids. The CDR3 is CSVLRPGRQDEQFF. The DNA of the CDR3 is TGCAGCGTCCTTAGGCCTGGGAGGCAGGATGAGCAGTTCTTC.

J is TRBJ2-7 and V is TRBV4-2, with 9 positions matching TRBD2. The germline gives CDR1 LGHNA, CDR2 YNFKEQ. This CDR3 spans 16 amino acids. The V and J ends lost 0 bases and 3 bases, in that order; junction bases with no gene match: 6. The CDR3, as DNA: TGTGCCAGCAGCCAAGATGCAGCGGGGGGCTTCTACGAGCAGTACTTC. Protein sequence: CASSQDAAGGFYEQYF.

The rearrangement joins TRBV29-1 to TRBJ2-7; D remains unclear. Germline V CDR1 and CDR2: SQVTM, ANQGSEA. V was pared by 3 bases and J by 1 base, with 10 bases between. The CDR3 has 13 amino acids. CDR3 in amino acids: CSVDLNGSYEQYF. DNA for the CDR3: TGCAGCGTTGACTTGAACGGATCCTACGAGCAGTACTTC.

The chain uses TRBV10-3 and TRBJ2-1; D is possibly TRBD1 or TRBD2 (5 bases each). Germline V CDR1 and CDR2: ENHRY, SYGVKD. With 11 bases removed from V and 4 bases from J, the gap between germline ends came to 12 bases. The CDR3 contains 12 residues. The CDR3 here is CASGLRYNEQFF. CDR3 nucleotides: TGTGCCTCGGGGCTGAGGTACAATGAGCAGTTCTTC.

The rearrangement uses TRBV27 and TRBJ2-3; TRBD1 agrees at 7 bases. Trimming at V came to 3 bases and at J to 4 bases, leaving 4 bases not matched to a gene. CDR3 size: 14 residues. The V gene's germline CDR1 is MNHEY and CDR2 SMNVEV (reference sequence). This chain's CDR3 is CASSLGDRADTQYF. As DNA, the CDR3 is TGTGCCAGCAGTTTGGGCGACAGGGCAGATACGCAGTATTTT.

The chain uses TRBV7-9 and TRBJ2-7; a weak D match, TRBD2 (6 bases). From germline, CDR1 is SEHNR and CDR2 FQNEAQ (reference sequence). V dropped 5 bases and J dropped 0 bases, with 20 bases sitting between them. CDR3 length equals 17 residues. This chain's CDR3 is CASSLWRAGTYSYEQYF. CDR3 in DNA: TGTGCCAGCAGCCTATGGAGGGCCGGGACTTACTCCTACGAGCAGTACTTC.

The genes are TRBV11-2 and TRBJ2-7, with D possibly being TRBD2 (5 bases). V dropped 5 bases and J dropped 2 bases, with 16 bases sitting between them. Germline V CDR1 and CDR2: SGHAT, FQNNGV. This CDR3 is built from 15 residues. CDR3 sequence: CASSPAGRLTYEQYF. For the CDR3, the DNA is TGTGCCAGCAGCCCCGCGGGCAGACTAACCTACGAGCAGTACTTC.

The chain joins TRBV5-1 to TRBJ2-1, with D possibly matching TRBD1 (6 bases). The ends were cut back, 2 bases at V and 9 bases at J, with 15 bases in the middle. The CDR3 is 14 residues long. From germline, CDR1 is SGHRS and CDR2 YFSETQ. The chain's CDR3 is CASSFRMGAGEQFF. The CDR3 DNA reads TGCGCCAGCAGCTTTCGTATGGGGGCCGGTGAGCAGTTCTTC.

V and J are TRBV5-1 and TRBJ1-1; 11 bases agree with TRBD1. Trimming at V came to 0 bases and at J to 1 base, leaving 8 bases not matched to a gene. Germline loops: CDR1 SGHRS, CDR2 YFSETQ. The CDR3 spans 18 residues. CDR3 sequence reads: CASSLAVRDRGRNTEAFF. The CDR3 DNA reads TGCGCCAGCAGCTTGGCCGTGAGGGACAGGGGGAGGAACACTGAAGCTTTCTTT.

This sequence joins TRBV29-1 and TRBJ2-2; D may correspond to TRBD1 or TRBD2 (5 bases each). The V gene lost 5 bases and the J gene lost 7 bases, with 20 bases spanning the gap. Germline CDR1 and CDR2: SQVTM and ANQGSEA. The CDR3 consists of 15 residues. This chain's CDR3 is CSVPKGAGTSGELFF. In DNA, the CDR3 is TGCAGCGTTCCTAAAGGGGCAGGGACCAGCGGGGAGCTGTTTTTT.

This rearrangement joins TRBV4-1 to TRBJ2-6; D is tentatively TRBD1 or TRBD2 (5 bases each). The CDR3 spans 17 residues. Germline loops: CDR1 MGHRA, CDR2 YSYEKL. V gave up 5 bases and J gave up 0 bases, with 14 bases separating them. In DNA form, the CDR3 reads TGCGCCAGCAGCACGCCGGGACGGAGCTCTGGGGCCAACGTCCTGACTTTC. Protein: CASSTPGRSSGANVLTF.

This clone occurred a few times. The chain recombines TRBV6-5 with TRBJ2-2, with 8 bases matching TRBD1. This CDR3 has 14 amino acids. The ends lost 2 bases at V and 7 bases at J; junction bases unmatched: 3. The germline V gene has CDR1 MNHEY and CDR2 SVGAGI. The CDR3 loop reads CASSYRQGNGELFF. The CDR3 DNA reads as TGTGCCAGCAGTTACCGACAGGGGAACGGGGAGCTGTTTTTT.

The CDR3 bases are TGTGCCAGCAGCCGACAGGGTTCCTATAATTCACCCCTCCACTTT. It codes for CASSRQGSYNSPLHF. This rearrangement joins TRBV6-1 to TRBJ1-6; TRBD1 aligns across 7 bases. Germline V gene data show CDR1 as MNHNS and CDR2 as SASEGT. J was trimmed by 1 base and V by 6 bases; bases with no gene match: 3. CDR3 length equals 15 residues.

The rearrangement joins TRBV2 to TRBJ2-3; 9 bases are a match to TRBD1. Germline V gene lookup returns CDR1 SNHLY and CDR2 FYNNEI. The length of the CDR3 is 15 residues. The trim removed 9 bases at V and 0 bases at J, leaving 7 bases unmatched. DNA for the CDR3: TGTGCCAGTAAGGGACAGGGCACTAGCACAGATACGCAGTATTTT. Protein product: CASKGQGTSTDTQYF.

V gene TRBV11-1 combines with J gene TRBJ2-2, with a weak D call TRBD1 (6 bases). Trimming shortened V by 1 base and J by 6 bases, and 9 bases separated the two germline ends. CDR1 and CDR2 (germline): SGHAT, FQDESV (reference sequence). CDR3 length: 14 residues. CDR3 loop: CASSLETGSGELFF. As DNA, the CDR3 is TGTGCCAGCAGCTTAGAGACAGGATCCGGGGAGCTGTTTTTT. The complete variable domain, with remaining parts taken from reference TRBV11-1 and TRBJ2-2, reads EAEVAQSPRYKITEKSQAVAFWCDPISGHATLYWYRQILGQGPELLVQFQDESVVDDSQLPKDRFSAERLKGVDSTLKIQPAELGDSAMYLCASSLETGSGELFFGEGSRLTVL.

The chain employs TRBV7-9 and TRBJ2-1, with D unresolved. This CDR3 contains 13 residues. V shed 3 bases and J shed 11 bases, with 14 bases lying between them. Germline assignment: CDR1 SEHNR and CDR2 FQNEAQ (reference sequence). CDR3 coding DNA: TGTGCCAGCAGCTTCACGGCTACATCTAAGCAGTTCTTC. The encoded protein is CASSFTATSKQFF. Combining the CDR3 with reference TRBV7-9 and TRBJ2-1 gives the whole variable domain DTGVSQNPRHKITKRGQNVTFRCDPISEHNRLYWYRQTLGQGPEFLTYFQNEAQLEKSRLLSDRFSAERPKGSFSTLEIQRTEQGDSAMYLCASSFTATSKQFFGPGTRLTVL.